This passage covers 20 T cell receptor beta chains from one sample sequenced in a study of type 1 and type 2 diabetes patients. The PCR template was genomic DNA. A primer set of 30 forward and 13 reverse primers amplified the CDR3. TCRdb reanalysed the multiplex PCR reads using MiXCR and keeps one entry per CDR3 protein. Of about 270,000 distinct CDR3 sequences listed, approximately 50% are singletons. Sequencing was performed on peripheral blood mononuclear cells (PBMCs). These receptor sequences come from a man younger than 35 with type 2 diabetes.

This chain joins TRBV19 and TRBJ2-1; D call uncertain. The CDR3 extends over 13 amino acids. Germline loops: CDR1 LNHDA, CDR2 SQIVND (reference sequence). Trimming shortened V by 3 bases and J by 7 bases, and 10 bases separated the two germline ends. CDR3 sequence: CASSILPRNEQFF. The CDR3 coding sequence is TGTGCCAGTAGTATCCTTCCTCGGAATGAGCAGTTCTTC.

The chain carries TRBV18 and TRBJ1-1; D remains unclear. Germline CDR1 KGHSH, CDR2 LQKENI. V was clipped by 3 bases and J by 7 bases, with 9 bases between them. The CDR3 runs to 12 residues. CDR3 coding DNA: TGTGCCAGCTCACCCAACTTTTATGAAGCTTTCTTT. This gives the protein CASSPNFYEAFF.

This rearrangement joins TRBV5-1 to TRBJ1-4; no firm D call. Trimming took off 5 bases at V and 6 bases at J, with 8 bases between the two ends. The CDR3 totals 12 residues. From germline, CDR1 is SGHRS and CDR2 YFSETQ. CDR3: CASRGWDEKLFF. The CDR3 region has the DNA TGCGCCAGCAGGGGTTGGGATGAAAAACTGTTTTTT.

This clonotype was detected only a few times. The chain has TRBV20-1 and TRBJ2-7; D gene ambiguous. The germline gives CDR1 DFQATT, CDR2 SNEGSKA (reference sequence). The CDR3 is 12 amino acids. Trimming took 4 bases from V and 7 from J, leaving 14 bases between them. The CDR3 loop reads CSATDIGGEQYF. The CDR3 region has the DNA TGCAGTGCTACGGATATTGGTGGGGAGCAGTACTTC.

The chain employs TRBV6-5 and TRBJ2-5; D uncertain. The V and J ends lost 6 bases and 0 bases respectively, with 11 bases between them. From germline, CDR1 is MNHEY and CDR2 SVGAGI. The CDR3 runs to 14 residues. The CDR3 region is CASRVPGYQETQYF. The CDR3, as DNA: TGTGCCAGCAGAGTGCCCGGGTACCAAGAGACCCAGTACTTC.

V gene TRBV5-1 combines with J gene TRBJ2-2; 10 nucleotides match TRBD2. The CDR3 is made up of 16 amino acids. Germline V lookup: CDR1 SGHRS, CDR2 YFSETQ. V was clipped by 4 bases and J by 4 bases; unmatched bases: 7. The CDR3 sequence: CASSPGTSEVTGELFF. As DNA, the CDR3 is TGCGCCAGCAGCCCCGGGACTAGCGAGGTCACCGGGGAGCTGTTTTTT.

CDR3 amino acids: CASSFTTQRDEAFF. CDR3 sequence (DNA): TGCGCCAGCAGCTTCACAACGCAGAGGGATGAAGCTTTCTTT. This chain connects TRBV5-1 to TRBJ1-1; D is undetermined. V lost 2 bases, J lost 7 bases, and 15 bases lay in between. CDR1 is SGHRS and CDR2 is YFSETQ in the germline V gene. The CDR3 is 14 residues long. Drawing the rest from reference TRBV5-1 and TRBJ1-1, the complete variable domain is KAGVTQTPRYLIKTRGQQVTLSCSPISGHRSVSWYQQTPGQGLQFLFEYFSETQRNKGNFPGRFSGRQFSNSRSEMNVSTLELGDSALYLCASSFTTQRDEAFFGQGTRLTVV.

This clonotype was picked up a small number of times. This rearrangement joins TRBV19 to TRBJ2-7; 7 bases match TRBD1. J was trimmed by 2 bases and V by 5 bases; bases with no gene match: 9. Germline V gives CDR1 LNHDA, CDR2 SQIVND (reference sequence). The CDR3 runs to 15 residues. Here the CDR3 DNA reads TGTGCCAGTAGTGGAGACAGGGCCCGGACCTACGAGCAGTACTTC. Its translation: CASSGDRARTYEQYF.

The chain recombines TRBV30 with TRBJ2-5; TRBD2 matches 9 bases. Germline V gene sequence: CDR1 GTSNPN, CDR2 SVGIG (reference sequence). The V and J ends lost 4 bases and 11 bases, in that order; junction bases with no gene match: 11. The CDR3 has 13 residues. The CDR3 loop reads CAWMGGRANEQYF. The DNA of the CDR3 is TGTGCCTGGATGGGCGGGAGGGCCAATGAGCAGTACTTC.

The chain carries TRBV9 and TRBJ2-3; unclear D gene. Germline V gene lookup returns CDR1 SGDLS and CDR2 YYNGEE. Trimming stripped 3 bases from V and 2 bases from J, with 7 bases between. There are 13 residues in the CDR3. The CDR3 nucleotides read TGTGCCAGCAGCGCTTGGGACACAGATACGCAGTATTTT. It encodes CASSAWDTDTQYF.

The chain carries TRBV28 and TRBJ2-7; TRBD1 matches at 7 bases. Germline values: CDR1 MDHEN, CDR2 SYDVKM. The ends lost 7 bases at V and 2 bases at J; junction bases unmatched: 2. The CDR3 totals 12 residues. This CDR3 reads CASTGQAYEQYF. The CDR3 DNA follows: TGTGCCAGCACCGGACAGGCCTACGAGCAGTACTTC.

This clonotype was seen more than once but under ten times. V usage is TRBV19 and J usage is TRBJ2-2, with 9 positions matching TRBD2. Germline V lookup: CDR1 LNHDA, CDR2 SQIVND (reference sequence). The CDR3 totals 16 residues. V lost 3 bases, J lost 3 bases, and 5 bases stayed unmatched. Here the CDR3 reads CASSILTSGYTGELFF. The CDR3 DNA is TGTGCCAGTAGTATCTTGACTAGCGGATACACCGGGGAGCTGTTTTTT.

The chain couples TRBV19 to TRBJ1-5; D unclear. The germline CDR1 and CDR2 sequences are LNHDA and SQIVND (reference sequence). V was shortened by 5 bases and J by 9 bases, with 14 bases between the two germline ends. There are 13 residues in the CDR3. As DNA, the CDR3 is TGTGCCAGTAGTGATACAGCCAGTGGGCCCCAGCATTTT. As protein: CASSDTASGPQHF.

At least ten counts were recorded for this clonotype. The rearrangement joins TRBV2 to TRBJ2-7, with TRBD1 matching over 7 bases. The CDR3 has 13 residues. Trimming at V came to 5 bases and at J to 0 bases, leaving 1 base not matched to a gene. CDR1 and CDR2 (germline): SNHLY, FYNNEI. This CDR3 reads CASSRDSSYEQYF. The CDR3 DNA reads as TGTGCCAGCAGTCGGGACAGCTCCTACGAGCAGTACTTC.

This clonotype was seen only a few times. This rearrangement joins TRBV7-8 to TRBJ2-7; 8 bases fit TRBD2. Trimming cost V 5 bases and J 6 bases; bases outside gene matches: 18. Looked up from germline, CDR1 is SGHVS and CDR2 is FQNEAQ. This CDR3 is built from 17 residues. CDR3 residues: CASSRASSGLVPSEQYF. Written as DNA, the CDR3 is TGTGCCAGCAGCCGCGCCAGTTCGGGACTAGTCCCCTCCGAGCAGTACTTC.

The gene calls are TRBV4-1 and TRBJ2-2; 12 positions match TRBD2. Germline CDR1 is MGHRA and CDR2 is YSYEKL. The CDR3 extends over 17 amino acids. Losses at the gene ends were 2 bases for V and 2 bases for J; bases not matched to a gene: 3. As DNA, the CDR3 is TGCGCCAGCAGCCAACCTGGACTAGCGGGAAACACCGGGGAGCTGTTTTTT. This codes for CASSQPGLAGNTGELFF.

V is TRBV14 and J is TRBJ2-2; no clear D gene. The CDR3 is 15 amino acids. The V gene's germline CDR1 is SGHDN and CDR2 FVKESK. V lost 5 bases, J lost 4 bases, and 14 bases lay in between. CDR3 residues: CASSLRDGGTGELFF. The DNA of the CDR3 is TGTGCCAGCAGCTTAAGAGATGGTGGCACCGGGGAGCTGTTTTTT.

The chain has TRBV4-3 and TRBJ1-6; 8 positions agree with TRBD1. CDR1 and CDR2 from the germline V gene are LGHNA and YSLEER. The J segment lost 7 bases and the V segment lost 4 bases, leaving 12 bases of the junction unmatched. The CDR3 runs 17 residues. CDR3 residues: CASSLQQGQGVNSPLHF. The CDR3 bases are TGCGCCAGCAGCCTGCAACAAGGACAGGGAGTGAATTCACCCCTCCACTTT.

Only a few counts were recorded for this clonotype. V gene TRBV5-1 combines with J gene TRBJ2-6; D not resolved. There are 16 residues in the CDR3. Germline V gene data show CDR1 as SGHRS and CDR2 as YFSETQ. Between the trimmed V and J ends, which lost 0 bases and 0 bases, there was a span of 7 bases. CDR3 sequence: CASSLDTTSGANVLTF. The CDR3 coding sequence is TGCGCCAGCAGCTTGGACACCACCTCTGGGGCCAACGTCCTGACTTTC.

The chain's CDR3 is CASSSRGPETQYF. The DNA of the CDR3 is TGTGCCAGCAGCTCTCGGGGGCCGGAGACCCAGTACTTC. The chain combines TRBV7-9 with TRBJ2-3; TRBD1 or TRBD2 may be the D gene (6 bases each). The closer fit of TRBJ2-5 to the DNA end suggests the J call may be wrong. The CDR3 totals 13 residues. In germline, CDR1 is SEHNR, CDR2 FQNEAQ (reference sequence).